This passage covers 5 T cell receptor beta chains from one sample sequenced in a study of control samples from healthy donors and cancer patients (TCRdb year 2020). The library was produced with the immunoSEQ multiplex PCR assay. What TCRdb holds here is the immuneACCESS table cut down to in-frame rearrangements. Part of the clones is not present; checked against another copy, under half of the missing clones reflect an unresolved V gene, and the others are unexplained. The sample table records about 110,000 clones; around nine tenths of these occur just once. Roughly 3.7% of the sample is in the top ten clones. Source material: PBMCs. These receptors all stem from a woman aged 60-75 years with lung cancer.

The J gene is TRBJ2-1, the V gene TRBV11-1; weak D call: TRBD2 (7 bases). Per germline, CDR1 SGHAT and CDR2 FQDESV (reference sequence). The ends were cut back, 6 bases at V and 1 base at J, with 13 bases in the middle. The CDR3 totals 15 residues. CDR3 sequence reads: CASRGAGVSYNEQFF. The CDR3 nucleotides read TGTGCCAGCAGGGGGGCGGGGGTATCCTACAATGAGCAGTTCTTC. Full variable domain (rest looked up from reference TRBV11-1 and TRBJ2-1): EAEVAQSPRYKITEKSQAVAFWCDPISGHATLYWYRQILGQGPELLVQFQDESVVDDSQLPKDRFSAERLKGVDSTLKIQPAELGDSAMYLCASRGAGVSYNEQFFGPGTRLTVL.

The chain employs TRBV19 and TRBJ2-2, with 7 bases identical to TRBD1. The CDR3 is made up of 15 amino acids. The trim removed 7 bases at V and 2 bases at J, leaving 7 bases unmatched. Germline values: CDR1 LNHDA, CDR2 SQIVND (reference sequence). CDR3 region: CASNWGQTNTGELFF. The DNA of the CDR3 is TGTGCCAGTAACTGGGGACAGACAAACACCGGGGAGCTGTTTTTT.

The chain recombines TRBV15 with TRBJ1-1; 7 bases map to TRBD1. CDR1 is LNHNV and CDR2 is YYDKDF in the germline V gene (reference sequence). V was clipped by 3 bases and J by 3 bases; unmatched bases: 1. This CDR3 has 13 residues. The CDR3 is CATSRQGDTEAFF. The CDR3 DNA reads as TGTGCCACCAGCAGGCAGGGGGACACTGAAGCTTTCTTT.

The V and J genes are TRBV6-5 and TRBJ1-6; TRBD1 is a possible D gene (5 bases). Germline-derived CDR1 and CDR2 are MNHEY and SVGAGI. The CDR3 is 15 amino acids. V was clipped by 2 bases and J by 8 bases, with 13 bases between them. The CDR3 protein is CASSYEGTGDSPLHF. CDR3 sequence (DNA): TGTGCCAGCAGTTACGAGGGGACGGGCGATTCACCCCTCCACTTT.

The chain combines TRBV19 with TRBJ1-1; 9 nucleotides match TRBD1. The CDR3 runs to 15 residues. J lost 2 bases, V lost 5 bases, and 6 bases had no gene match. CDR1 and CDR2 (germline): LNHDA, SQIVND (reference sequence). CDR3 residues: CASSLRGQGNTEAFF. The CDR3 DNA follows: TGTGCCAGTAGTCTAAGGGGACAGGGAAACACTGAAGCTTTCTTT.